This note documents a single T cell receptor beta chain sequence. TCR beta sequencing covered blood CD8+ and CD4+ T cells. RNA in amounts of roughly 0.45 to 1 ug was reverse transcribed with random hexamers. TCRdb ran MiXCR on the immunoSEQ multiplex PCR reads and lists one entry per CDR3 protein. This table has 95,000 to 150,000 distinct CDR3 sequences, over 90% appearing once. The data belong to a study of CD8 T cells in Susac syndrome. Study-wide background: Within the sequenced Susac syndrome patient group, over five exhibited active disease and eight were in remission.

CDR3 length equals 10 residues. Germline CDR1 is SGHNT and CDR2 is YYREEE (reference sequence). V gave up 6 bases and J gave up 9 bases, with 7 bases separating them. Sequences were obtained from CD8+ T cells from PBMCs. This sequence was found in a human donor with Susac syndrome. The J gene is TRBJ1-5, the V gene TRBV5-4; D unresolved. In nucleotides, the CDR3 is TGTGCCAGCACCCCCGGGCCCCAGCATTTT. Amino acids: CASTPGPQHF.